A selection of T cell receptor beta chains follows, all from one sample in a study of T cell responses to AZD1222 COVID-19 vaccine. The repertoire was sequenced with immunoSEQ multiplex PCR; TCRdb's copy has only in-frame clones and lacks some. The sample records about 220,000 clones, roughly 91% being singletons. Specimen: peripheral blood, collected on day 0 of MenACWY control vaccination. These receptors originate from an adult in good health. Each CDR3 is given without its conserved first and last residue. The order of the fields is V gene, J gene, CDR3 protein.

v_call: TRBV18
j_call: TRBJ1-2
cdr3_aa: ASSPSGGRNYGYT

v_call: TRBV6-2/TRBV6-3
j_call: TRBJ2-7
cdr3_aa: ASSNVQVGQQY

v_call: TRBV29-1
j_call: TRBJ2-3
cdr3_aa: SAKQEVPDTQY

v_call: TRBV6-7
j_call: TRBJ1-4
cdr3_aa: ASSSTGGHEKLF

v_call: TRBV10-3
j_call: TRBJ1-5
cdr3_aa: AIRTALGVYSNQPQH

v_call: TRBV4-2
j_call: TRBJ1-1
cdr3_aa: ASSRNTEAF

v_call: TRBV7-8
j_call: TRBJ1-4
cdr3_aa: ASSRGTHEKLF

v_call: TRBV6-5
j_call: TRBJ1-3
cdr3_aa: AISPRSSGNTIY

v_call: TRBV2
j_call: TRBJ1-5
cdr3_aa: ASSGRGNQPQH

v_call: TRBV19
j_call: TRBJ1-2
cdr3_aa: ASSILGIDRTFGGYT

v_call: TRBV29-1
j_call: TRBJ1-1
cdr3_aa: SVRGQGGTEAF

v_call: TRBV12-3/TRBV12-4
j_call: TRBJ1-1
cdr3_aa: ASSLGGNTEAF

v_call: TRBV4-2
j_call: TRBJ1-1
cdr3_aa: ASSRSFQGITEAF

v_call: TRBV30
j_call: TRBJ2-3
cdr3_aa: AWIAGTGRTDTQY